The source of this T cell receptor beta chain is a study of T cells in narcolepsy. Study as a whole: Donors had narcolepsy type 1 or type 2, or were healthy controls. Study observations and caveats: Autoreactive clonotypes reportedly recurred in blood of same and different patients, not controls. In some patient and control memory CD4+ samples, autoreactive clones were absent. Autoreactive HCRT-specific and TRIB2-specific clonotypes were marked in same-patient CSF-versus-blood CD4+ comparisons.

Assay: immunoSEQ multiplex PCR; the TCRdb copy retains only in-frame clones and omits some. The sample records fewer than 40,000 clones, roughly 86% being singletons. Concerning this clone itself: The antigen is undetermined.

The source is a human donor in good health. Sequencing was done on a sample of memory (CD45RA-) CD4+ T cells from blood.

The CDR3 here is CASMDAGAGTGELFF. The CDR3 DNA reads as TGTGCCAGCATGGACGCGGGAGCGGGGACCGGGGAGCTGTTTTTT. The chain links TRBV2 to TRBJ2-2; 7 nucleotides agree with TRBD2. The V gene's germline CDR1 is SNHLY and CDR2 FYNNEI. The CDR3 loop spans 15 amino acids. Germline trimming cut 7 bases from V and 5 bases from J; bases unmatched to any gene: 10.